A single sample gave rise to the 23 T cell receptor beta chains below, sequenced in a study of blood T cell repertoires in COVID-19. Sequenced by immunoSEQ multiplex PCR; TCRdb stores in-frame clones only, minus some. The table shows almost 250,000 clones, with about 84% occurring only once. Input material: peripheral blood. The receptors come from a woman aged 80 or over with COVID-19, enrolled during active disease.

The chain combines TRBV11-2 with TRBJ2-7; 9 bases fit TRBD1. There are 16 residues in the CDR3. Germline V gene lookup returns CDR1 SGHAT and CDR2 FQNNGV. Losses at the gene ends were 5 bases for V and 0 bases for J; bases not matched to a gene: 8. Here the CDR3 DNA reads TGTGCCAGCAGCACCGCCGGGACAGGGTTCTCCTACGAGCAGTACGTC. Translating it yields CASSTAGTGFSYEQYV.

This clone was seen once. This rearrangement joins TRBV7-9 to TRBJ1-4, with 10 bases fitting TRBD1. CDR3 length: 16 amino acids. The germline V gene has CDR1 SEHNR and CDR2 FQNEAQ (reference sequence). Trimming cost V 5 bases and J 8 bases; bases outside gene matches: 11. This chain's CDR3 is CASSPPLGQGTEKLFF. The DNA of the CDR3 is TGTGCCAGCAGCCCGCCCCTGGGACAGGGGACGGAAAAACTGTTTTTT.

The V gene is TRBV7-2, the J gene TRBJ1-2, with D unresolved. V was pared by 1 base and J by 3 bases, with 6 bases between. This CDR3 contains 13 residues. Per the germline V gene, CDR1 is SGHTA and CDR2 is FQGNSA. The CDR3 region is CASSLDSDYGYTF. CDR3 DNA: TGTGCCAGCAGCTTAGACAGTGACTATGGCTACACCTTC.

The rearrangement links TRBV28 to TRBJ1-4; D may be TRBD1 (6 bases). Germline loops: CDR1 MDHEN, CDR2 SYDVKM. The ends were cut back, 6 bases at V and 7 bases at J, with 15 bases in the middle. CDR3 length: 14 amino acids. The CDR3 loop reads CASRLGGSGEKLFF. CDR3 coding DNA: TGTGCCAGCAGGCTAGGGGGAAGCGGTGAAAAACTGTTTTTT.

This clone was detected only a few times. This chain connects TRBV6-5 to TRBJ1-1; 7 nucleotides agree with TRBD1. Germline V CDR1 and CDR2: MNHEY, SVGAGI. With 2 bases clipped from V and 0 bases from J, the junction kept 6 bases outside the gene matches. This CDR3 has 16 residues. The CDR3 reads CASSYMRGRVNTEAFF. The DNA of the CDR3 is TGTGCCAGCAGTTACATGAGGGGGCGTGTGAACACTGAAGCTTTCTTT.

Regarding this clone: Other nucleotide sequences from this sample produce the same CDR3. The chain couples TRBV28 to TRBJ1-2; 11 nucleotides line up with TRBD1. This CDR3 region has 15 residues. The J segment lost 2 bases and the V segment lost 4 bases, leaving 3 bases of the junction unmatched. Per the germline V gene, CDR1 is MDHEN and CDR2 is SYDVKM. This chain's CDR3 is CASSSGTGGNYGYTF. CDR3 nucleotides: TGTGCCAGCAGTTCTGGGACAGGGGGGAACTATGGCTACACCTTC.

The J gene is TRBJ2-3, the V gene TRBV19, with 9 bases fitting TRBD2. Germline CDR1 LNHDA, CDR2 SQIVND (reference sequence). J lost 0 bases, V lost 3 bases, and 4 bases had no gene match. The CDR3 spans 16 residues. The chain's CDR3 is CASSMGSGGSTDTQYF. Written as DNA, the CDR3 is TGTGCCAGTAGTATGGGAAGCGGGGGGAGCACAGATACGCAGTATTTT.

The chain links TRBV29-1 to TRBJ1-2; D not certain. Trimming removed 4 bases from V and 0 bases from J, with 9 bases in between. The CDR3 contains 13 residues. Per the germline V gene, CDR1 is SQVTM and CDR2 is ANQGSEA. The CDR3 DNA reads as TGCAGCGTTGGGCCAGAAACTAACTATGGCTACACCTTC. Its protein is CSVGPETNYGYTF.

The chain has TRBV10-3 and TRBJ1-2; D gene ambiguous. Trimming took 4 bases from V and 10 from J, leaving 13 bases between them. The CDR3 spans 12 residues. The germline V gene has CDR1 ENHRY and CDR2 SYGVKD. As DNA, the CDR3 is TGTGCCATCAGTGTATTGAGGGAGACCTACACCTTC. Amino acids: CAISVLRETYTF.

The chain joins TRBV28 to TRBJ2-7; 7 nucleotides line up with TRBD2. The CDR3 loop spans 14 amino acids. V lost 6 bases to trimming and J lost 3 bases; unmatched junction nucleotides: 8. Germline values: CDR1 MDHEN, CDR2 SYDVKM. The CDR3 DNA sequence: TGTGCCAGCAGGGGGACTAACCCATTCTACGAGCAGTACTTC. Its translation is CASRGTNPFYEQYF. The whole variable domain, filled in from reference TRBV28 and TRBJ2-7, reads DVKVTQSSRYLVKRTGEKVFLECVQDMDHENMFWYRQDPGLGLRLIYFSYDVKMKEKGDIPEGYSVSREKKERFSLILESASTNQTSMYLCASRGTNPFYEQYFGPGTRLTVT.

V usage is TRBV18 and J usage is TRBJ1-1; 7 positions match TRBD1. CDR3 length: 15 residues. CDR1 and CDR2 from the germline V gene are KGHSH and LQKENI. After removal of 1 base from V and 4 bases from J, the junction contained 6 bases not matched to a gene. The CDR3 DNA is TGTGCCAGCTCACCACAGGGGGCAGGTAGCACTGAAGCTTTCTTT. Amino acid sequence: CASSPQGAGSTEAFF.

The CDR3 region is CASRGLAWDEQFF. CDR3 in DNA: TGCGCCAGCAGGGGACTAGCGTGGGATGAGCAGTTCTTC. The chain has TRBV5-1 and TRBJ2-1, with 10 nucleotides matching TRBD2. This CDR3 comprises 13 residues. V lost 5 bases and J lost 8; bases outside the gene matches: 4. Germline V gene data show CDR1 as SGHRS and CDR2 as YFSETQ.

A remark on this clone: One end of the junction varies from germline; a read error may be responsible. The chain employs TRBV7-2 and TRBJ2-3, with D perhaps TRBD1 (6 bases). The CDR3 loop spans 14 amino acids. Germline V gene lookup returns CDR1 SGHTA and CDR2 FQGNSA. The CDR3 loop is CASRLGQITDTQYF. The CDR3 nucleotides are TGTGCCAGCAGGTTAGGACAGATCACAGATACGCAGTATTTT.

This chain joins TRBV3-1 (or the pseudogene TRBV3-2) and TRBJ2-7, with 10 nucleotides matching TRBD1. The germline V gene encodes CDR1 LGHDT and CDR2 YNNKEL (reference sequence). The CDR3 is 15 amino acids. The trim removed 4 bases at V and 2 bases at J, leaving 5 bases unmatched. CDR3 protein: CASSLGTGDPYEQYF. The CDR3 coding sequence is TGTGCCAGCAGCCTCGGGACAGGGGATCCCTACGAGCAGTACTTC.

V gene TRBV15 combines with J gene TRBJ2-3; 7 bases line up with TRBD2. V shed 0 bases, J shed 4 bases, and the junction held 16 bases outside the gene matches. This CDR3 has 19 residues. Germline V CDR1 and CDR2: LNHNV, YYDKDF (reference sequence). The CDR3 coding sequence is TGTGCCACCAGCAGAGATCCGCTTAGGGTTAGCGGGCTCCCAGATACGCAGTATTTT. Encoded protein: CATSRDPLRVSGLPDTQYF. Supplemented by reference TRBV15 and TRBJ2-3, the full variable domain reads DAMVIQNPRYQVTQFGKPVTLSCSQTLNHNVMYWYQQKSSQAPKLLFHYYDKDFNNEADTPDNFQSRRPNTSFCFLDIRSPGLGDTAMYLCATSRDPLRVSGLPDTQYFGPGTRLTVL.

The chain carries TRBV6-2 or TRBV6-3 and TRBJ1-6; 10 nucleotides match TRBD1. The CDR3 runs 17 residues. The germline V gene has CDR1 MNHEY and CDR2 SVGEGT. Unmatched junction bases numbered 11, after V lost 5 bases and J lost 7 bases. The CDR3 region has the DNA TGTGCCAGCAGTAGATCCTCCGGGACAGGGGTAAATTCACCCCTCCACTTT. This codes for CASSRSSGTGVNSPLHF.

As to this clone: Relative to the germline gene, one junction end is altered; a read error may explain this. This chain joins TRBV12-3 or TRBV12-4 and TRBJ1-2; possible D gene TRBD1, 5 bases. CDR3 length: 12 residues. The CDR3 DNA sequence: TGTGCCAGCAGTTTAAATTCTGTGGCAGGGCCCTTC. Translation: CASSLNSVAGPF.

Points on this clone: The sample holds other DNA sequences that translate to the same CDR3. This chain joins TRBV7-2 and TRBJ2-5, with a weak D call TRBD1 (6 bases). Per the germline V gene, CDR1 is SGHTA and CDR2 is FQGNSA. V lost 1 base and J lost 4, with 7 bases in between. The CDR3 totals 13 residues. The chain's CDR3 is CASSLGQVETQYF. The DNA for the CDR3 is TGTGCCAGCAGCTTAGGACAGGTAGAGACCCAGTACTTC.

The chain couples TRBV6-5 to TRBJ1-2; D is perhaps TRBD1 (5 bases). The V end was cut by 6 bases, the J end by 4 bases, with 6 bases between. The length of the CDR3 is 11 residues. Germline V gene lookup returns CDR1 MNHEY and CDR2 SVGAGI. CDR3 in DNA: TGTGCCAGCAGGACAGCCTATGGCTACACCTTC. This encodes CASRTAYGYTF.

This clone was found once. The CDR3 reads CASGFSGGGETQYF. CDR3 DNA: TGTGCCAGCGGGTTTAGCGGGGGGGGAGAGACCCAGTACTTC. The rearrangement uses TRBV6-5 and TRBJ2-5; 11 bases agree with TRBD2. There are 14 residues in the CDR3. Trimming cost V 8 bases and J 4 bases; bases outside gene matches: 6. Looked up from germline, CDR1 is MNHEY and CDR2 is SVGAGI.

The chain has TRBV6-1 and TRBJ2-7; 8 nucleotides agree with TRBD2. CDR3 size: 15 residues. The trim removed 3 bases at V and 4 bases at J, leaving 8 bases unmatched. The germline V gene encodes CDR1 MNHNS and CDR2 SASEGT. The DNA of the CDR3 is TGTGCCAGCAGTGATCGGGGGGGGACCTCTTACGAGCAGTACGTC. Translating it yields CASSDRGGTSYEQYV.

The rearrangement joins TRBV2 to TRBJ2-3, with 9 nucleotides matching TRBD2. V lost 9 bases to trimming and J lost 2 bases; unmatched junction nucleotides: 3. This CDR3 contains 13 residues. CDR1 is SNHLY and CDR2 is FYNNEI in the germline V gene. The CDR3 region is CASQRGVTDTQYF. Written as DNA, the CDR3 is TGTGCCAGTCAGCGGGGGGTCACAGATACGCAGTATTTT.

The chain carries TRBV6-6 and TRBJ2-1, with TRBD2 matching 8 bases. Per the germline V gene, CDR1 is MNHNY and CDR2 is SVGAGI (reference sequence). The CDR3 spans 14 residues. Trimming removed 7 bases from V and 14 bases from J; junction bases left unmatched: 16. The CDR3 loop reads CASTPRGVSGGKFF. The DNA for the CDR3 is TGTGCCAGCACCCCCCGGGGGGTCAGCGGGGGCAAGTTCTTC.